This T cell receptor beta chain was identified during a study of cytomegalovirus exposure and HLA in healthy donors. A word on this clone: Its specificity is not known.

General study findings and limits: Specificity of a few CMV-associated chains for CMV antigens was verified in vitro. Accurate prediction of HLA-A and HLA-B alleles (for most subjects) was reportedly achieved from TCR beta sequences. In a later analysis, TCR beta V- and J-gene trimming was associated with a missense DCLRE1C variant.

V gave up 4 bases and J gave up 9 bases; unmatched junction bases: 8. The V gene's germline CDR1 is SGHNT and CDR2 YYREEE (reference sequence). CDR3 length: 15 amino acids. This PCR relied on a set of 60 Vbeta primers and 13 Jbeta primers. Assay used: immunoSEQ multiplex PCR; TCRdb lists only in-frame clones, some missing. This table has 150,000 to 250,000 clones, 70% to 80% appearing once. The chain recombines TRBV5-4 with TRBJ2-1; TRBD2 aligns across 12 bases. The sequence derives from a young man in good health and CMV-seronegative. The material sequenced was PBMCs. CDR3 coding DNA: TGTGCCAGCAGCCCACAGACTAGCGGGAGAAGTGAGCAGTTCTTC. Translated, it gives CASSPQTSGRSEQFF.